Each of the 32 T cell receptor beta chains below was sequenced from the same sample in a study of blood T cells in healthy people across ages. A second PCR, run for about 6 to 12 cycles, used a sample-barcoded 5' primer plus a J-beta primer mix. TCRdb passed the 5' RACE reads through MiXCR, listing each CDR3 protein once. The repertoire includes approximately 800,000 distinct CDR3 sequences, 20% to 30% of them detected once, and under 3% sits in the top ten. These records were also assigned to another study, of T cells of mothers and their children.

Input material: blood. The receptors were gathered from a boy between 10 and 17 years old in good health.

V and J are TRBV7-9 and TRBJ1-4; D gene ambiguous. V was trimmed by 5 bases and J by 6 bases, leaving 16 bases between them. The CDR3 totals 15 residues. From germline, CDR1 is SEHNR and CDR2 FQNEAQ (reference sequence). CDR3 nucleotides: TGTGCCAGCAGCCCTCGGGCATTCCCCGATGAAAAACTGTTTTTT. Amino acid sequence: CASSPRAFPDEKLFF.

The V and J genes are TRBV5-1 and TRBJ1-4; D remains ambiguous. V lost 2 bases, J lost 0 bases, and 5 bases lay in between. Germline V gene lookup returns CDR1 SGHRS and CDR2 YFSETQ. The CDR3 contains 14 residues. The CDR3: CASSFAATNEKLFF. The DNA for the CDR3 is TGCGCCAGCAGCTTCGCTGCAACTAATGAAAAACTGTTTTTT.

This clonotype was picked up a small number of times. This chain joins TRBV6-1 and TRBJ2-1; 7 positions match TRBD2. The CDR3 totals 13 residues. Germline CDR1 is MNHNS and CDR2 is SASEGT. V lost 6 bases, J lost 8 bases, and 7 bases stayed unmatched. The CDR3 loop reads CASRGRGTDEQFF. Written as DNA, the CDR3 is TGTGCCAGCAGGGGGCGGGGGACGGATGAGCAGTTCTTC.

The V and J genes are TRBV28 and TRBJ2-1; 9 bases align to TRBD1. Germline values: CDR1 MDHEN, CDR2 SYDVKM. This CDR3 comprises 15 residues. V lost 6 bases, J lost 9 bases, and 12 bases stayed unmatched. The CDR3 here is CASSTPGQGGGEQFF. The CDR3 DNA sequence: TGTGCCAGCAGCACACCGGGACAGGGCGGAGGTGAGCAGTTCTTC.

The V gene is TRBV14, the J gene TRBJ1-1; D may be TRBD1 (6 bases). CDR1 SGHDN and CDR2 FVKESK come from the germline V gene. There are 16 residues in the CDR3. Trimming left V 3 bases short and J 0 bases short, with 14 bases between. For the CDR3, the DNA is TGTGCCAGCAGCCACCTGACAGGCGATATGAACACTGAAGCTTTCTTT. Protein product: CASSHLTGDMNTEAFF.

This clonotype was recorded many times. This rearrangement joins TRBV27 to TRBJ1-4, with 7 nucleotides matching TRBD1. The CDR3 is made up of 13 amino acids. Germline V CDR1 and CDR2: MNHEY, SMNVEV (reference sequence). J gave up 10 bases and V 5 bases, and 7 bases lay outside the gene matches. The CDR3 DNA reads TGTGCCAGCAGTACCCGACAGGGCGGAAAACTGTTTTTT. Its protein product is CASSTRQGGKLFF.

The chain's CDR3 is CASSTNTGFNLPGAFF. The CDR3 DNA reads TGTGCCAGCAGCACAAACACAGGCTTTAACCTACCTGGGGCTTTCTTT. The gene calls are TRBV7-9 and TRBJ1-1; a possible D gene is TRBD1 (5 bases). Germline V gene lookup returns CDR1 SEHNR and CDR2 FQNEAQ (reference sequence). There are 16 residues in the CDR3. V was trimmed by 5 bases and J by 11 bases, leaving 27 bases between them.

The genes are TRBV30 and TRBJ2-5, with 8 bases that match TRBD2. V was clipped by 2 bases and J by 4 bases; unmatched bases: 12. The CDR3 has 16 residues. Germline V gene lookup returns CDR1 GTSNPN and CDR2 SVGIG (reference sequence). In DNA, the CDR3 is TGTGCCTGGAGTCCCCCGGGGGGGTCTCACCGAGAGACCCAGTACTTC. Amino acids: CAWSPPGGSHRETQYF. The complete variable domain, with remaining parts taken from reference TRBV30 and TRBJ2-5, reads SQTIHQWPATLVQPVGSPLSLECTVEGTSNPNLYWYRQAAGRGLQLLFYSVGIGQISSEVPQNLSASRPQDRQFILSSKKLLLSDSGFYLCAWSPPGGSHRETQYFGPGTRLLVL.

The table lists this clonotype with a few counts. V usage is TRBV7-2 and J usage is TRBJ2-1, with 14 bases fitting TRBD2. The CDR3 totals 19 residues. Germline V CDR1 and CDR2: SGHTA, FQGNSA. V was clipped by 5 bases and J by 0 bases; unmatched bases: 9. CDR3 bases: TGTGCCAGCAGCCAGACTAGCGGGGGGGTGAGTGGCTCCTACAATGAGCAGTTCTTC. Protein sequence: CASSQTSGGVSGSYNEQFF.

This clonotype has only a few counts. The J gene is TRBJ1-2, the V gene TRBV15, with D perhaps TRBD1 (5 bases). CDR1 LNHNV and CDR2 YYDKDF come from the germline V gene (reference sequence). Trimming took off 6 bases at V and 5 bases at J, with 16 bases between the two ends. The CDR3 has 14 amino acids. The CDR3, as DNA: TGTGCCACCAGTGGTCGAGAATGGGGGTATGGCTACACCTTC. Protein product: CATSGREWGYGYTF.

The V gene is TRBV12-5, the J gene TRBJ1-5; D not certain. Germline V CDR1 and CDR2: LGHNT, FRNRAP. Trimming pared 7 bases from V and 4 bases from J, leaving 11 bases between. This CDR3 has 13 amino acids. The CDR3 is CASAPDPNQPQHF. The CDR3 coding sequence is TGTGCTAGTGCCCCGGACCCTAATCAGCCCCAGCATTTT.

This rearrangement joins TRBV28 to TRBJ1-4; D might be TRBD1 (6 bases). Per germline, CDR1 MDHEN and CDR2 SYDVKM. The CDR3 extends over 14 amino acids. The V end was cut by 7 bases, the J end by 3 bases, with 12 bases between. CDR3 sequence reads: CASNARGPNEKLFF. The CDR3 nucleotides read TGTGCCAGCAACGCCAGGGGCCCTAATGAAAAACTGTTTTTT.

This clonotype was observed a handful of times. One end of the junction is discordant with germline, which a read error may explain. This chain joins TRBV6-5 and TRBJ1-4; the D is unclear. Germline loops: CDR1 MNHEY, CDR2 SVGAGI. The CDR3 spans 17 residues. The DNA of the CDR3 is TGTGCCAGCAGTTACAGACTCCCAATTGCAACTAATGAAGAACTGTTTTTT. It is translated as CASSYRLPIATNEELFF.

Concerning this clonotype: One end of the junction is discordant with germline, which a read error may explain. The V gene is TRBV11-2, the J gene TRBJ1-6; a weak D match, TRBD1 (6 bases). Germline V lookup: CDR1 SGHAT, CDR2 FQNNGV. This CDR3 is built from 16 residues. The CDR3 spells CANSLQPGGRNSPLHF. DNA for the CDR3: TGTGCCAACAGCCTACAGCCCGGGGGCAGGAATTCACCCCTCCACTTT.

This rearrangement joins TRBV7-2 to TRBJ1-1, with a weak D call TRBD1 (5 bases). The CDR3 is 12 residues long. Germline V gene data show CDR1 as SGHTA and CDR2 as FQGNSA. Trimming took off 4 bases at V and 11 bases at J, with 14 bases between the two ends. This CDR3 is CASSSTGTRAFF. CDR3 nucleotides: TGTGCCAGCAGCTCCACCGGGACTAGGGCTTTCTTT. The entire variable domain, with the rest obtained from reference TRBV7-2 and TRBJ1-1, is as follows: GAGVSQSPSNKVTEKGKDVELRCDPISGHTALYWYRQSLGQGLEFLIYFQGNSAPDKSGLPSDRFSAERTGGSVSTLTIQRTQQEDSAVYLCASSSTGTRAFFGQGTRLTVV.

V is TRBV7-9 and J is TRBJ1-2; D is unclear. The CDR3 has 10 residues. V was trimmed by 11 bases and J by 9 bases, leaving 13 bases between them. Germline CDR1 reads SEHNR; CDR2 reads FQNEAQ (reference sequence). CDR3 nucleotides: TGTGCCTACTCAGAGGGTCGCTACACCTTC. Amino acids: CAYSEGRYTF.

The chain couples TRBV9 to TRBJ1-2, with 8 bases aligning to TRBD1. The CDR3 is 15 amino acids. CDR1 and CDR2 from the germline V gene are SGDLS and YYNGEE. The trim removed 0 bases at V and 3 bases at J, leaving 4 bases unmatched. The CDR3 DNA is TGTGCCAGCAGCGTAGGGCAGGGGGCCGACTATGGCTACACCTTC. It yields the protein CASSVGQGADYGYTF. Full variable domain (missing parts from reference TRBV9 and TRBJ1-2): DSGVTQTPKHLITATGQRVTLRCSPRSGDLSVYWYQQSLDQGLQFLIQYYNGEERAKGNILERFSAQQFPDLHSELNLSSLELGDSALYFCASSVGQGADYGYTFGSGTRLTVV.

The genes are TRBV18 and TRBJ2-3; weak D call: TRBD2 (5 bases). The CDR3 has 16 residues. Germline lookup yields CDR1 KGHSH and CDR2 LQKENI. Trimming pared 4 bases from V and 2 bases from J, leaving 16 bases between. The CDR3 nucleotides are TGTGCCAGCTCACAGCTTAGAGACTACCTCACAGATACGCAGTATTTT. Its translation: CASSQLRDYLTDTQYF.

As for this clonotype: The missing conserved phenylalanine or tryptophan at the end of this CDR3 makes a read error likely. The CDR3 DNA reads as TGTGCCAGCAGGCAGACTAGCGGGGAGTTGGATACGCAGTATTGT. Protein sequence: CASRQTSGELDTQYC. The chain recombines TRBV7-3 with TRBJ2-3; 11 bases line up with TRBD2. The V gene end was trimmed by 6 bases and the J gene end by 6 bases; junction bases not matched to a gene: 8. Germline assignment: CDR1 SGHTA and CDR2 FQGTGA. There are 15 residues in the CDR3.

In this sample, this clonotype turned up a few times. The DNA of the CDR3 is TGCAGTGCTAGACTAGACAGGGGTGGGGATAGCAATCAGCCCCAGCATTTT. As protein: CSARLDRGGDSNQPQHF. The chain couples TRBV20-1 to TRBJ1-5, with 8 bases identical to TRBD1. CDR1 is DFQATT and CDR2 is SNEGSKA in the germline V gene (reference sequence). The CDR3 totals 17 residues. V lost 2 bases to trimming and J lost 0 bases; unmatched junction nucleotides: 9.

CDR3 region: CASSPQGDETQYF. Written as DNA, the CDR3 is TGTGCCAGCAGCCCGCAGGGAGACGAGACCCAGTACTTC. The chain uses TRBV7-3 and TRBJ2-5; D may match TRBD1 or TRBD2 (5 bases each). CDR1 and CDR2 from the germline V gene are SGHTA and FQGTGA. There are 13 residues in the CDR3. V shed 5 bases and J shed 5 bases, with 12 bases lying between them.

Only a few counts were recorded for this clonotype. The junction departs from the called germline gene at one end, perhaps through a read error. The genes are TRBV20-1 and TRBJ2-4; the D is unclear. The CDR3 is 13 residues long. Germline-derived CDR1 and CDR2 are DFQATT and SNEGSKA (reference sequence). CDR3 sequence (DNA): TGCAGTGCTGGAGACACCAGCAAAAACATTCAGTACTTC. Its translation: CSAGDTSKNIQYF.

The CDR3 loop reads CASSQDSGSRSEQYF. The CDR3 nucleotides read TGTGCCAGCAGCCAAGATTCGGGGTCTCGGAGCGAGCAGTACTTC. The chain is built from TRBV3-1 and TRBJ2-7; possible D gene TRBD2, 5 bases. This CDR3 region has 15 residues. Trimming took off 0 bases at V and 6 bases at J, with 15 bases between the two ends. Germline CDR1 reads LGHDT; CDR2 reads YNNKEL (reference sequence).

This chain's CDR3 is CASSSTGGPETQYF. The DNA of the CDR3 is TGTGCCAGCAGTTCGACCGGGGGCCCAGAGACCCAGTACTTC. The chain carries TRBV28 and TRBJ2-5; D is tentatively TRBD1 or TRBD2 (6 bases each). Per the germline V gene, CDR1 is MDHEN and CDR2 is SYDVKM. This CDR3 spans 14 amino acids. The ends were cut back, 4 bases at V and 4 bases at J, with 13 bases in the middle.

This clonotype was counted a few times. The chain combines TRBV19 with TRBJ1-2; 7 nucleotides match TRBD1. Germline CDR1 LNHDA, CDR2 SQIVND (reference sequence). This CDR3 is 14 amino acids long. Trimming removed 7 bases from V and 6 bases from J; junction bases left unmatched: 11. CDR3 sequence: CASTLQGLLDGYTF. CDR3 DNA: TGTGCCAGTACCCTACAGGGGCTTTTGGATGGCTACACCTTC.

This clonotype was counted a few times. This chain joins TRBV20-1 and TRBJ1-2; no clear D. Germline lookup yields CDR1 DFQATT and CDR2 SNEGSKA (reference sequence). Trimming took off 1 base at V and 7 bases at J, with 19 bases between the two ends. This CDR3 contains 15 residues. The CDR3 DNA sequence: TGCAGTGCTAGAGCCCCAGGAGTAGCGCGGGCTGGCTACACCTTC. It encodes CSARAPGVARAGYTF.

The chain couples TRBV20-1 to TRBJ1-1; D perhaps matches TRBD1 (5 bases). V was shortened by 2 bases and J by 11 bases, with 18 bases between the two germline ends. Looked up from germline, CDR1 is DFQATT and CDR2 is SNEGSKA (reference sequence). The CDR3 sequence is 13 residues long. CDR3 in DNA: TGCAGTGCTAGATCGGGTACAGGTCCAGGGGCTTTCTTT. It specifies CSARSGTGPGAFF.

This chain connects TRBV12-3 or TRBV12-4 to TRBJ1-2; a weak D match, TRBD1 (5 bases). This CDR3 is built from 14 residues. V dropped 8 bases and J dropped 7 bases, with 20 bases sitting between them. The CDR3 sequence: CASRAAGVDFGYTF. DNA for the CDR3: TGTGCCAGCCGGGCCGCGGGGGTTGATTTTGGCTACACCTTC.

Many counts were recorded for this clonotype. The CDR3 sequence: CASSWGTSGDEQFF. The CDR3, as DNA: TGCGCCAGCAGCTGGGGGACTAGCGGGGATGAGCAGTTCTTC. This chain uses TRBV5-1 with TRBJ2-1; 13 bases agree with TRBD2. CDR1 is SGHRS, CDR2 YFSETQ, per germline. J gave up 8 bases and V 3 bases, and 2 bases lay outside the gene matches. The CDR3 sequence is 14 residues long.

This chain uses TRBV10-3 with TRBJ2-7; 8 nucleotides match TRBD2. The germline gives CDR1 ENHRY, CDR2 SYGVKD. Trimming removed 4 bases from V and 3 bases from J; junction bases left unmatched: 2. The CDR3 extends over 13 amino acids. CDR3 protein: CAISVGLDYEQYF. CDR3 coding DNA: TGTGCCATCAGTGTGGGACTAGACTACGAGCAGTACTTC.

This clonotype turned up a few times. The chain links TRBV28 to TRBJ2-5; a weak D match, TRBD2 (5 bases). Between the trimmed V and J ends, which lost 6 bases and 1 base, there was a span of 9 bases. Per the germline V gene, CDR1 is MDHEN and CDR2 is SYDVKM. This CDR3 has 13 amino acids. The CDR3 DNA is TGTGCCAGCAGACCTACTAGCCAAGAGACCCAGTACTTC. It encodes CASRPTSQETQYF.

This clonotype was seen only once. The chain carries TRBV3-1 and TRBJ2-3, with 7 bases matching TRBD2. From germline, CDR1 is LGHDT and CDR2 YNNKEL (reference sequence). The CDR3 loop spans 16 amino acids. The ends lost 2 bases at V and 4 bases at J; junction bases unmatched: 9. CDR3 sequence reads: CASSQRLGGNADTQYF. CDR3 bases: TGTGCCAGCAGCCAACGTCTGGGAGGGAACGCAGATACGCAGTATTTT.